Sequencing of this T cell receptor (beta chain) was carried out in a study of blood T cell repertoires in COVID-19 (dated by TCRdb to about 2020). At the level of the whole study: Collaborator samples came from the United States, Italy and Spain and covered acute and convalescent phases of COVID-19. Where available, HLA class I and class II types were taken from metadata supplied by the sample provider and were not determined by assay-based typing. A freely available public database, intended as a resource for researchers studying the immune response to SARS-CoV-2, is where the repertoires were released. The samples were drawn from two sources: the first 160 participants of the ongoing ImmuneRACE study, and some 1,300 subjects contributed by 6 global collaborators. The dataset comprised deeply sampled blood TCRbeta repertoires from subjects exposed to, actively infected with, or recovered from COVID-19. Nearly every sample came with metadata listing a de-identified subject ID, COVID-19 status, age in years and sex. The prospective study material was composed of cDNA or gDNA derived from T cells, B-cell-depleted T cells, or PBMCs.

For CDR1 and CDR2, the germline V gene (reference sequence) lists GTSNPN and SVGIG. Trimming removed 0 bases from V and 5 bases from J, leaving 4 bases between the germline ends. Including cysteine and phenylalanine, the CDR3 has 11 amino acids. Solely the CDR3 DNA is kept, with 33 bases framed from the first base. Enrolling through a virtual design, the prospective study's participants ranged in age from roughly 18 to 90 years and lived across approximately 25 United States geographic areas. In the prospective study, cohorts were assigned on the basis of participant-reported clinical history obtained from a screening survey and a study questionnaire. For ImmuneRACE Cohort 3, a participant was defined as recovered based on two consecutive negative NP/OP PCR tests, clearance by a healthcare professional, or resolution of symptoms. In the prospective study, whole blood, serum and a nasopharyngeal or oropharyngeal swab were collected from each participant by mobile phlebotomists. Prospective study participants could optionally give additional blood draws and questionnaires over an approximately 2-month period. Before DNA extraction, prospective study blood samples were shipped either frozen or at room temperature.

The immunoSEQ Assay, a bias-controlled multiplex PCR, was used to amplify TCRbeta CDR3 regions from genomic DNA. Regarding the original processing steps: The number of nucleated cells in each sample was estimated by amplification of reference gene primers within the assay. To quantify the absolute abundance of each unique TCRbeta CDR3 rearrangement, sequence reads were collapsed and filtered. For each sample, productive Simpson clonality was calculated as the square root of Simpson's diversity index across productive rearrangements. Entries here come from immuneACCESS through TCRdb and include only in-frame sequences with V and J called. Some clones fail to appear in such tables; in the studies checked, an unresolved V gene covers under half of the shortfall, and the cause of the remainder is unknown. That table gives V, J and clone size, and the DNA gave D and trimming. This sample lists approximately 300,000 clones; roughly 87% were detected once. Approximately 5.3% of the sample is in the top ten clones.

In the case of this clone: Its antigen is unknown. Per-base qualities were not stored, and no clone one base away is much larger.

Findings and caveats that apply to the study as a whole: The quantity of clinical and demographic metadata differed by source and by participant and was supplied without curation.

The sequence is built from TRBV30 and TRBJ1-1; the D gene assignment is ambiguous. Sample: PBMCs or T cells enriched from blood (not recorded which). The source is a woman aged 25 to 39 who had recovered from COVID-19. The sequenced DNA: TGTGCCTGGAGTGTACTTACTGAAGCTTTCTTT. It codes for CAWSVLTEAFF.